The 29 T cell receptor beta chains in this list originate from one sample, sequenced in a study of T cell repertoires in cytomegalovirus infection. The antigens for these receptors are not known. TCRdb processed the reads anew with MiXCR; each CDR3 protein has one entry. The table lists 450,000 to 600,000 distinct CDR3 sequences, under 55% of them singletons. Sequenced here: cultured PBMCs, sampled from culture after CMV antigen stimulation. The receptors shown here come from a human donor in good health (CMV status not recorded). Some clones in this sample may be carry-over from other donors' samples.

In its sample, this clonotype was seen once. The gene calls are TRBV30 and TRBJ1-1; D not certain. V lost 4 bases and J 3 bases, leaving 9 bases between the germline ends. Germline values: CDR1 GTSNPN, CDR2 SVGIG (reference sequence). The CDR3 has 12 residues. CDR3 sequence reads: CAWTTGDTEAFF. CDR3 in DNA: TGTGCCTGGACTACTGGAGACACTGAAGCTTTCTTT.

The CDR3 is CASTIGTTTPNTEAFF. The CDR3 DNA reads TGTGCCAGCACTATAGGCACAACCACCCCGAACACTGAAGCTTTCTTT. The chain employs TRBV6-2 or TRBV6-3 and TRBJ1-1, with no clear D. The CDR3 length is 16 residues. The V end was cut by 7 bases, the J end by 1 base, with 19 bases between. Germline CDR1 reads MNHEY; CDR2 reads SVGEGT.

Only a few counts were recorded for this clonotype. The genes are TRBV20-1 and TRBJ1-3; D gene uncertain. Germline V gene sequence: CDR1 DFQATT, CDR2 SNEGSKA (reference sequence). V dropped 6 bases and J dropped 4 bases, with 10 bases sitting between them. The CDR3 sequence is 12 residues long. The chain's CDR3 is CSALHGGNTIYF. CDR3 DNA sequence: TGCAGTGCACTCCACGGCGGAAACACCATATATTTT.

V gene TRBV7-9 combines with J gene TRBJ1-2, with 12 bases fitting TRBD1. V was pared by 0 bases and J by 4 bases, with 3 bases of the junction left unmatched. The CDR3 has 16 residues. Germline V gene lookup returns CDR1 SEHNR and CDR2 FQNEAQ (reference sequence). The CDR3, as DNA: TGTGCCAGCAGCTTAGCCGGGACAGGGGGCCGCTATGGCTACACCTTC. It encodes CASSLAGTGGRYGYTF.

The V and J genes are TRBV7-9 and TRBJ2-7; 8 bases align to TRBD2. The V and J ends lost 5 bases and 1 base, in that order; junction bases with no gene match: 4. The length of the CDR3 is 14 residues. Germline assignment: CDR1 SEHNR and CDR2 FQNEAQ (reference sequence). Here the CDR3 reads CASSITSGSYEQYF. For the CDR3, the DNA is TGTGCCAGCAGCATTACTAGCGGATCCTACGAGCAGTACTTC.

The rearrangement joins TRBV4-1 to TRBJ2-3; no firm D call. Germline V gene data show CDR1 as MGHRA and CDR2 as YSYEKL. The CDR3 totals 13 residues. V shed 0 bases and J shed 9 bases, with 10 bases lying between them. The CDR3 loop is CASSQEEWSTQYF. CDR3 DNA sequence: TGCGCCAGCAGCCAAGAGGAATGGAGCACGCAGTATTTT.

This rearrangement joins TRBV24-1 to TRBJ2-3, with 9 bases fitting TRBD2. CDR3 length: 15 residues. V shed 6 bases and J 4 bases; nucleotides not matched to a gene: 7. Germline assignment: CDR1 KGHDR and CDR2 SFDVKD. The CDR3 here is CATSHSGGIADTQYF. The CDR3 coding sequence is TGTGCCACCAGTCATAGCGGGGGAATCGCAGATACGCAGTATTTT.

This clonotype was seen a handful of times. The V call is TRBV7-6, the J call TRBJ2-3, with D possibly being TRBD1 or TRBD2 (5 bases each). Germline V gene sequence: CDR1 SGHVS, CDR2 FNYEAQ. The CDR3 has 14 residues. V was clipped by 5 bases and J by 1 base, with 10 bases between them. CDR3 coding DNA: TGTGCCAGCAGCCCCCGGGACGGCACAGATACGCAGTATTTT. Translating gives CASSPRDGTDTQYF.

This clonotype was counted a few times. V and J are TRBV7-2 and TRBJ2-1; D is unclear. Germline V gene lookup returns CDR1 SGHTA and CDR2 FQGNSA. This CDR3 has 14 residues. Trimming shortened V by 5 bases and J by 3 bases, and 11 bases separated the two germline ends. The CDR3 is CASSRAPVYNEQFF. The CDR3 nucleotides are TGTGCCAGCAGCAGAGCCCCAGTCTACAATGAGCAGTTCTTC. The full variable domain, rest sourced from reference TRBV7-2 and TRBJ2-1, is GAGVSQSPSNKVTEKGKDVELRCDPISGHTALYWYRQSLGQGLEFLIYFQGNSAPDKSGLPSDRFSAERTGGSVSTLTIQRTQQEDSAVYLCASSRAPVYNEQFFGPGTRLTVL.

This clonotype occurred a few times. This chain joins TRBV29-1 and TRBJ1-1; D possibly corresponds to TRBD1 (5 bases). V gave up 7 bases and J gave up 5 bases, with 17 bases separating them. The germline V gene has CDR1 SQVTM and CDR2 ANQGSEA. This CDR3 region has 13 residues. The CDR3 DNA sequence: TGCAGCGCCCAAGACAGAGAGGGGACTGAAGCTTTCTTT. Translation: CSAQDREGTEAFF.

The chain uses TRBV7-2 and TRBJ2-7, with TRBD2 as a possible D gene (6 bases). Germline lookup yields CDR1 SGHTA and CDR2 FQGNSA. Trimming stripped 5 bases from V and 0 bases from J, with 11 bases between. The CDR3 runs 14 residues. The CDR3, as DNA: TGTGCCAGCAGCCAGAGCGGGCACTCCTACGAGCAGTACTTC. It specifies CASSQSGHSYEQYF.

This clonotype was seen only a few times. The chain employs TRBV29-1 and TRBJ2-7; either TRBD1 or TRBD2 may fit D (6 bases each). The length of the CDR3 is 12 residues. V gave up 3 bases and J gave up 5 bases, with 11 bases separating them. Per the germline V gene, CDR1 is SQVTM and CDR2 is ANQGSEA. The CDR3 here is CSVEEGGHEQYF. CDR3 sequence (DNA): TGCAGCGTTGAGGAGGGGGGCCACGAGCAGTACTTC.

The chain combines TRBV11-2 with TRBJ2-3, with a tentative D call TRBD1 (6 bases). Germline loops: CDR1 SGHAT, CDR2 FQNNGV. The CDR3 has 15 residues. V was shortened by 3 bases and J by 2 bases, with 12 bases between the two germline ends. The CDR3 spells CASSFTPGVTDTQYF. CDR3 coding DNA: TGTGCCAGCAGCTTTACTCCAGGGGTCACAGATACGCAGTATTTT.

This chain connects TRBV6-5 to TRBJ2-7; tentatively, D is TRBD1 or TRBD2 (5 bases each). Deletions cut 7 bases from V and 7 bases from J, with 20 bases between. The CDR3 covers 14 residues. Germline CDR1 MNHEY, CDR2 SVGAGI. DNA for the CDR3: TGTGCCAGCAACAACCTCGGGACGTTGGAAGAGCAGTACTTC. Its protein product is CASNNLGTLEEQYF.

In its sample, this clonotype was seen a few times. The chain employs TRBV12-3 or TRBV12-4 and TRBJ2-7; D gene unclear. The CDR3 consists of 14 residues. The ends were cut back, 6 bases at V and 1 base at J, with 13 bases in the middle. The chain's CDR3 is CASRYSIGSYEQYF. The CDR3 DNA follows: TGTGCCAGCAGGTACAGTATTGGATCCTACGAGCAGTACTTC.

The J gene is TRBJ2-3, the V gene TRBV29-1; 14 nucleotides line up with TRBD2. The CDR3 spans 15 residues. The V segment lost 6 bases and the J segment 5 bases; nucleotides outside the gene matches: 7. Germline lookup yields CDR1 SQVTM and CDR2 ANQGSEA. The CDR3 region has the DNA TGCAGCGTCCAAGGGACTAGCGGGAGTGTAGATACGCAGTATTTT. It specifies CSVQGTSGSVDTQYF.

This clonotype was counted between two and nine times. The chain recombines TRBV7-2 with TRBJ2-5; D unresolved. Germline V gives CDR1 SGHTA, CDR2 FQGNSA. This CDR3 is built from 14 residues. The germline V and J ends were trimmed by 1 base and 1 base, with 7 bases remaining between them. The CDR3 sequence: CASSLDQSQETQYF. CDR3 sequence (DNA): TGTGCCAGCAGCTTAGACCAATCCCAAGAGACCCAGTACTTC.

This clonotype was detected only a few times. J is TRBJ1-4 and V is TRBV4-1; a possible D gene is TRBD1 (6 bases). CDR1 and CDR2 from the germline V gene are MGHRA and YSYEKL. CDR3 length equals 15 residues. V was cut by 0 bases and J by 8 bases, with 13 bases left in between. The CDR3 sequence is CASSQDSGEEEKLFF. CDR3 in DNA: TGCGCCAGCAGCCAAGATTCAGGGGAGGAAGAAAAACTGTTTTTT.

J is TRBJ2-5 and V is TRBV12-3 or TRBV12-4; 8 nucleotides agree with TRBD2. V lost 6 bases, J lost 1 base, and 4 bases stayed unmatched. The CDR3 is 14 residues long. CDR3 loop: CASRATSGQETQYF. CDR3 coding DNA: TGTGCCAGCAGAGCAACTAGCGGCCAAGAGACCCAGTACTTC.

This sequence joins TRBV20-1 and TRBJ2-2; TRBD2 matches at 12 bases. This CDR3 spans 14 amino acids. Germline lookup yields CDR1 DFQATT and CDR2 SNEGSKA (reference sequence). CDR3 loop: CSSSGGARTGELFF. The CDR3 DNA reads as TGCAGCTCTAGCGGGGGGGCCCGTACCGGGGAGCTGTTTTTT.

Only one count was recorded for this clonotype. V usage is TRBV6-1 and J usage is TRBJ2-6; the D gene could be TRBD1 or TRBD2 (5 bases each). Germline CDR1 is MNHNS and CDR2 is SASEGT. Between the trimmed V and J ends, which lost 8 bases and 1 base, there was a span of 15 bases. The CDR3 consists of 16 residues. Written as DNA, the CDR3 is TGTGCCAGCCCGGGACGGGCAAGTTCTGGGGCCAACGTCCTGACTTTC. Its protein product is CASPGRASSGANVLTF.

This clonotype was detected only a few times. The chain employs TRBV5-1 and TRBJ2-7; D is perhaps TRBD1 or TRBD2 (5 bases each). The germline gives CDR1 SGHRS, CDR2 YFSETQ. The CDR3 contains 14 residues. The V end lost 4 bases, the J end lost 5 bases, and 16 bases lay between the germline ends. In DNA, the CDR3 is TGCGCCAGCAGCCCAACAGGAAGGGACGACGAGCAGTACTTC. Its translation is CASSPTGRDDEQYF.

This clonotype was picked up many times. The chain links TRBV7-8 to TRBJ2-5; no firm D call. Per germline, CDR1 SGHVS and CDR2 FQNEAQ. This CDR3 region has 13 residues. Trimming removed 1 base from V and 4 bases from J, with 7 bases in between. This chain's CDR3 is CASSLGLGETQYF. In DNA, the CDR3 is TGTGCCAGCAGCTTAGGTTTGGGAGAGACCCAGTACTTC.

The rearrangement uses TRBV6-1 and TRBJ2-3, with unresolved D. This CDR3 contains 15 residues. Trimming removed 8 bases from V and 3 bases from J, with 18 bases in between. The V gene's germline CDR1 is MNHNS and CDR2 SASEGT. DNA for the CDR3: TGTGCCAGCGGAGCGAGTCGGATCGTAACAGATACGCAGTATTTT. Translated: CASGASRIVTDTQYF.

This clonotype turned up a few times. The J gene is TRBJ2-5, the V gene TRBV7-2; D is unresolved. Germline loops: CDR1 SGHTA, CDR2 FQGNSA. V gave up 3 bases and J gave up 0 bases, with 8 bases separating them. The CDR3 has 14 amino acids. The CDR3 here is CASSFARYQETQYF. For the CDR3, the DNA is TGTGCCAGCAGCTTCGCCAGGTACCAAGAGACCCAGTACTTC.

This clonotype was counted only a few times. CDR3 coding DNA: TGTGCCAGCAGCCTCGACAGGGGCCATGGCTACACCTTC. It yields the protein CASSLDRGHGYTF. The rearrangement joins TRBV7-2 to TRBJ1-2; 8 bases are shared with TRBD1. Trimming cost V 5 bases and J 6 bases; bases outside gene matches: 5. CDR3 size: 13 residues. The V gene's germline CDR1 is SGHTA and CDR2 FQGNSA.

There are many counts of this clonotype. The genes are TRBV7-8 and TRBJ2-5, with D unresolved. This CDR3 is built from 13 residues. Trimming took off 2 bases at V and 2 bases at J, with 6 bases between the two ends. The germline gives CDR1 SGHVS, CDR2 FQNEAQ. The DNA of the CDR3 is TGTGCCAGCAGCTTACTGCGGCAAGAGACCCAGTACTTC. Residues: CASSLLRQETQYF. The variable domain in full, completed from reference TRBV7-8 and TRBJ2-5, reads GAGVSQSPRYKVAKRGQDVALRCDPISGHVSLFWYQQALGQGPEFLTYFQNEAQLDKSGLPSDRFFAERPEGSVSTLKIQRTQQEDSAVYLCASSLLRQETQYFGPGTRLLVL.

The chain joins TRBV19 to TRBJ1-3; 10 positions match TRBD1. V dropped 5 bases and J dropped 2; count of bases not matched to a gene: 0. The CDR3 has 14 residues. The V gene's germline CDR1 is LNHDA and CDR2 SQIVND (reference sequence). In nucleotides, the CDR3 is TGTGCCAGTAGTGGACAGGGGGCTGGAAACACCATATATTTT. This sequence encodes CASSGQGAGNTIYF. Complete variable domain (other parts from reference TRBV19 and TRBJ1-3): DGGITQSPKYLFRKEGQNVTLSCEQNLNHDAMYWYRQDPGQGLRLIYYSQIVNDFQKGDIAEGYSVSREKKESFPLTVTSAQKNPTAFYLCASSGQGAGNTIYFGEGSWLTVV.

The sample holds many counts of this clonotype. The genes are TRBV7-2 and TRBJ2-3; D remains ambiguous. Trimming stripped 6 bases from V and 2 bases from J, with 3 bases between. The CDR3 has 11 residues. From germline, CDR1 is SGHTA and CDR2 FQGNSA. CDR3 region: CASRLTDTQYF. DNA for the CDR3: TGTGCCAGCAGACTCACAGATACGCAGTATTTT.